The 9 T cell receptor beta chains listed next were all sequenced from one sample in a study of blood T cells in healthy people across ages. Alongside a J-beta primer mix, a sample-barcoded 5' primer served in a second PCR lasting about 7 to 12 cycles. TCRdb reprocessed the 5' RACE reads with MiXCR, giving one entry per CDR3 protein. The sample shows approximately 1,000,000 distinct CDR3 sequences, 40% to 50% of them seen only once. Sequenced sample: blood. Source of these receptors: a woman aged 60 to 75 in good health.

The sample holds one count of this clonotype. The chain's CDR3 is CASHQACEQFF. The CDR3 DNA sequence: TGTGCCAGCCACCAAGCGTGTGAGCAGTTCTTC. The chain uses TRBV19 and TRBJ2-1; D gene ambiguous. CDR3 size: 11 residues. The germline V gene encodes CDR1 LNHDA and CDR2 SQIVND (reference sequence). The V gene lost 9 bases and the J gene lost 9 bases, with 12 bases spanning the gap.

The rearrangement uses TRBV20-1 and TRBJ2-1; 11 nucleotides agree with TRBD2. The J call is uncertain, as TRBJ2-7 better fits the DNA end. Germline values: CDR1 DFQATT, CDR2 SNEGSKA (reference sequence). This CDR3 spans 14 amino acids. This chain's CDR3 is CSANRLAGQYEQYF. CDR3 bases: TGCAGTGCTAACCGACTAGCGGGACAGTACGAGCAGTACTTC.

This chain's CDR3 is CATEGVSNEQFF. The CDR3 DNA is TGTGCCACCGAAGGAGTTTCCAATGAGCAGTTCTTC. This chain joins TRBV10-3 and TRBJ2-1; D is uncertain. Germline values: CDR1 ENHRY, CDR2 SYGVKD. The CDR3 sequence is 12 residues long. V was clipped by 10 bases and J by 6 bases, with 13 bases between them.

The chain has TRBV29-1 and TRBJ1-3; D is unclear. Trimming pared 3 bases from V and 0 bases from J, leaving 6 bases between. Germline V gene data show CDR1 as SQVTM and CDR2 as ANQGSEA. This CDR3 has 13 amino acids. The CDR3 is CSVDESSGNTIYF. Here the CDR3 DNA reads TGCAGCGTTGATGAGTCCTCTGGAAACACCATATATTTT. Full variable domain (rest looked up from reference TRBV29-1 and TRBJ1-3): SAVISQKPSRDICQRGTSLTIQCQVDSQVTMMFWYRQQPGQSLTLIATANQGSEATYESGFVIDKFPISRPNLTFSTLTVSNMSPEDSSIYLCSVDESSGNTIYFGEGSWLTVV.

This chain joins TRBV13 and TRBJ2-3; 13 nucleotides line up with TRBD2. Germline V CDR1 and CDR2: PRHDT, FYEKMQ (reference sequence). The CDR3 sequence is 18 residues long. V gave up 5 bases and J gave up 0 bases; unmatched junction bases: 8. The CDR3 nucleotides are TGTGCCAGCAGCCGGGGACTAGCGGGACTCCACAGCACAGATACGCAGTATTTT. Amino acids: CASSRGLAGLHSTDTQYF.

This clonotype appeared a few times. CDR3 sequence (DNA): TGTGCCAGCAGTTTAGGAGGGCGCGCCAATAGGGATACGCAGTATTTT. Translating it yields CASSLGGRANRDTQYF. The chain recombines TRBV12-3 or TRBV12-4 with TRBJ2-3, with a possible D match to TRBD2 (5 bases). The length of the CDR3 is 16 residues. Trimming shortened V by 1 base and J by 6 bases, and 17 bases separated the two germline ends.

The chain combines TRBV6-5 with TRBJ1-5; D might be TRBD1 (6 bases). The ends were cut back, 0 bases at V and 1 base at J, with 16 bases in the middle. This CDR3 region has 18 residues. Germline CDR1 reads MNHEY; CDR2 reads SVGAGI. This CDR3 is CASSYSNIGGESNQPQHF. The CDR3 DNA reads as TGTGCCAGCAGTTACTCGAATATTGGGGGCGAGAGCAATCAGCCCCAGCATTTT.

V usage is TRBV12-3 or TRBV12-4 and J usage is TRBJ1-6, with 9 bases that match TRBD1. The junction had 6 bases not matched to a gene; V was cut back by 2 bases and J by 10 bases. This CDR3 comprises 15 residues. The CDR3, as DNA: TGTGCCAGCAGTTTACGGACAGGGGTGGGGTCACCCCTCCACTTT. It translates to CASSLRTGVGSPLHF.

This rearrangement joins TRBV10-3 to TRBJ2-5; 14 nucleotides line up with TRBD2. Trimming took 4 bases from V and 1 from J; bases not matched to a gene: 8. CDR1 ENHRY and CDR2 SYGVKD come from the germline V gene. The CDR3 extends over 18 amino acids. CDR3 sequence: CAISGSGTSGRPQETQYF. Written as DNA, the CDR3 is TGTGCCATCAGTGGGAGCGGGACTAGCGGGAGACCCCAAGAGACCCAGTACTTC.